The 15 T cell receptor beta chains below come from one sample, sequenced in a study of early T cells in non-severe SARS-CoV-2 infection. TCRdb called the 5' RACE reads again in MiXCR, with one record for every CDR3 protein. The sample holds over 70,000 distinct CDR3 sequences, about 15% seen once. The material sequenced was whole blood, taken at baseline. These receptors originate from an adult who was a healthcare worker with PCR-confirmed SARS-CoV-2 infection or an uninfected control (not recorded which).

Of note for this clonotype: A read error may be the cause here, since a much bigger clone is one base away. The chain employs TRBV19 and TRBJ2-7, with D possibly TRBD1 on 6 matching bases. The CDR3 is made up of 13 amino acids. Germline CDR1 is LNHDA and CDR2 is SQIVND (reference sequence). The V gene lost 2 bases and the J gene lost 6 bases, with 11 bases spanning the gap. Written as DNA, the CDR3 is TGTGCCAGTAGTATATACAGGGCGGGCGAGCAGTACTTC. Its protein is CASSIYRAGEQYF. The variable domain in full, with the rest retrieved from reference TRBV19 and TRBJ2-7, is DGGITQSPKYLFRKEGQNVTLSCEQNLNHDAMYWYRQDPGQGLRLIYYSQIVNDFQKGDIAEGYSVSREKKESFPLTVTSAQKNPTAFYLCASSIYRAGEQYFGPGTRLTVT.

The CDR3 nucleotides read TGCAGTGCTCTTCGACAGGGTTCTAACTATGGCTACACCTTC. Translation gives CSALRQGSNYGYTF. The chain couples TRBV20-1 to TRBJ1-2; 7 bases match TRBD1. CDR3 length equals 14 residues. Trimming took 5 bases from V and 0 from J; bases not matched to a gene: 6. Per germline, CDR1 DFQATT and CDR2 SNEGSKA (reference sequence).

The CDR3 bases are TGTGCCAGCAGTTTTTCAGGACAGGGGGTCACAGATACGCAGTATTTT. Protein product: CASSFSGQGVTDTQYF. The V and J genes are TRBV12-3 or TRBV12-4 and TRBJ2-3, with 10 nucleotides matching TRBD1. V gave up 3 bases and J gave up 2 bases; unmatched junction bases: 5. This CDR3 region has 16 residues.

This clonotype has just a few counts. This sequence joins TRBV28 and TRBJ1-5; D remains ambiguous. The CDR3 covers 22 residues. Trimming took off 2 bases at V and 3 bases at J, with 32 bases between the two ends. Germline CDR1 is MDHEN and CDR2 is SYDVKM. The CDR3 protein is CASSLQTRSLIDIRRTNQPQHF. The CDR3 bases are TGTGCCAGCAGTTTACAAACTCGCAGCCTGATCGACATCCGACGGACCAATCAGCCCCAGCATTTT.

Relative to its sample, this clonotype is medium-sized (0.01 to 0.1%). The chain joins TRBV11-3 to TRBJ2-3, with TRBD2 matching over 8 bases. V was clipped by 5 bases and J by 3 bases; unmatched bases: 7. The CDR3 is 15 amino acids. CDR1 and CDR2 (germline): SGHNT, YENEEA. The CDR3 bases are TGTGCCAGCAGCCGTAGTACGGGGGGGACAGATACGCAGTATTTT. As protein: CASSRSTGGTDTQYF.

This clonotype was found a few times. V and J are TRBV30 and TRBJ2-7; TRBD2 agrees at 10 bases. J lost 3 bases, V lost 5 bases, and 4 bases had no gene match. This CDR3 region has 13 residues. The germline gives CDR1 GTSNPN, CDR2 SVGIG (reference sequence). The CDR3 nucleotides read TGTGCCTGGGGGGGACTAGCGAACTACGAGCAGTACTTC. It encodes CAWGGLANYEQYF.

The chain has TRBV5-1 and TRBJ2-7, with 11 bases that match TRBD2. Germline-derived CDR1 and CDR2 are SGHRS and YFSETQ. CDR3 length equals 15 residues. With V trimmed by 3 bases and J by 6 bases, 8 bases remained unmatched. CDR3 nucleotide sequence: TGCGCCAGCAGCTCGGGACTAGCGGACTACTCCGAGCAGTACTTC. Protein: CASSSGLADYSEQYF. The full variable domain, with the rest looked up from reference TRBV5-1 and TRBJ2-7, is KAGVTQTPRYLIKTRGQQVTLSCSPISGHRSVSWYQQTPGQGLQFLFEYFSETQRNKGNFPGRFSGRQFSNSRSEMNVSTLELGDSALYLCASSSGLADYSEQYFGPGTRLTVT.

A few counts support this clonotype. The J gene is TRBJ2-3, the V gene TRBV5-1; TRBD2 aligns across 10 bases. Germline lookup yields CDR1 SGHRS and CDR2 YFSETQ. V lost 0 bases and J lost 1; bases outside the gene matches: 2. The CDR3 contains 16 residues. The DNA for the CDR3 is TGCGCCAGCAGCTTGGCTGGACTAGCGGGCACAGATACGCAGTATTTT. It encodes CASSLAGLAGTDTQYF.

This sequence joins TRBV11-2 and TRBJ1-1; D remains unclear. The CDR3 totals 14 residues. Trimming took 0 bases from V and 5 from J, leaving 10 bases between them. Germline CDR1 reads SGHAT; CDR2 reads FQNNGV. CDR3 sequence (DNA): TGTGCCAGCAGCTTAGAGGGATATTTGACTGAAGCTTTCTTT. It translates to CASSLEGYLTEAFF. Supplemented by reference TRBV11-2 and TRBJ1-1, the full variable domain reads EAGVAQSPRYKIIEKRQSVAFWCNPISGHATLYWYQQILGQGPKLLIQFQNNGVVDDSQLPKDRFSAERLKGVDSTLKIQPAKLEDSAVYLCASSLEGYLTEAFFGQGTRLTVV.

The chain employs TRBV9 and TRBJ2-1; tentatively, D is TRBD1 or TRBD2 (5 bases each). CDR1 and CDR2 from the germline V gene are SGDLS and YYNGEE. The CDR3 runs 16 residues. Trimming took off 4 bases at V and 9 bases at J, with 23 bases between the two ends. The CDR3 loop is CASSNPLGDRSPEQFF. The CDR3 DNA reads as TGTGCCAGCAGCAATCCCCTCGGGGACCGATCGCCTGAGCAGTTCTTC.

The gene calls are TRBV3-1 and TRBJ2-7; perhaps D is TRBD1 or TRBD2 (6 bases each). The CDR3 length is 14 residues. Germline CDR1 is LGHDT and CDR2 is YNNKEL (reference sequence). V dropped 4 bases and J dropped 3 bases, with 13 bases sitting between them. CDR3 amino acids: CASSPRGLSYEQYF. The CDR3 nucleotides read TGTGCCAGCAGCCCTCGGGGGCTCAGCTACGAGCAGTACTTC.

This clonotype was seen more than once but under ten times. The chain carries TRBV27 and TRBJ1-1, with D possibly TRBD1 on 6 matching bases. Per germline, CDR1 MNHEY and CDR2 SMNVEV (reference sequence). The CDR3 loop spans 14 amino acids. V was cut by 6 bases and J by 5 bases, with 16 bases left in between. The CDR3 is CASREYQGTTEAFF. The CDR3 nucleotides read TGTGCCAGCAGAGAGTATCAGGGGACGACTGAAGCTTTCTTT.

The chain employs TRBV28 and TRBJ2-7, with TRBD2 matching over 10 bases. The junction had 7 bases not matched to a gene; V was cut back by 2 bases and J by 6 bases. The CDR3 extends over 15 amino acids. From germline, CDR1 is MDHEN and CDR2 SYDVKM. CDR3 region: CASSLRAGGASEQYF. The CDR3 DNA reads as TGTGCCAGCAGTTTACGAGCGGGGGGGGCTTCCGAGCAGTACTTC.

This clonotype was counted ten times or more. V gene TRBV28 combines with J gene TRBJ2-5, with 10 bases lining up with TRBD1. Germline V gives CDR1 MDHEN, CDR2 SYDVKM. This CDR3 spans 14 amino acids. The V gene end was trimmed by 6 bases and the J gene end by 3 bases; junction bases not matched to a gene: 4. DNA for the CDR3: TGTGCCAGCAGCCGGACAGGGGGAGAAGAGACCCAGTACTTC. It encodes CASSRTGGEETQYF.

This clonotype has more than one count but fewer than ten. This rearrangement joins TRBV7-9 to TRBJ1-1; D ambiguous. The ends were cut back, 5 bases at V and 6 bases at J, with 7 bases in the middle. The CDR3 covers 11 residues. Per the germline V gene, CDR1 is SEHNR and CDR2 is FQNEAQ (reference sequence). The CDR3 DNA is TGTGCCAGCAGCCCCGGCCCTGAAGCTTTCTTT. Protein sequence: CASSPGPEAFF.